The TCR beta chain under discussion was sequenced for a study of T cell responses to AZD1222 COVID-19 vaccine. The method was immunoSEQ multiplex PCR; TCRdb's version includes in-frame clones alone and lacks a portion of them. Counted here are 200,000 or so clones, more than 75% occurring once; the ten biggest clones make up 2.5% to 3%. This receptor was obtained from an adult in good health. The sample in question was peripheral blood, obtained on day 0 of MenACWY control vaccination.

CDR3 residues: CASTTFEKLFF. CDR3 DNA sequence: TGTGCCAGCACCACATTCGAAAAACTGTTTTTT. The chain joins TRBV2 to TRBJ1-4; D gene ambiguous. V lost 7 bases, J lost 8 bases, and 8 bases lay in between. There are 11 residues in the CDR3. The germline CDR1 and CDR2 sequences are SNHLY and FYNNEI.